This paragraph reports one T cell receptor (beta chain). What it binds is not known. This specimen comes from a study of T cell responses to AZD1222 COVID-19 vaccine. The repertoire was sequenced with immunoSEQ multiplex PCR; TCRdb's copy has only in-frame clones and lacks some. The table includes around 130,000 clones, 70% to 90% detected once. Deletions cut 6 bases from V and 3 bases from J, with 12 bases between. CDR3 size: 14 residues. The V gene's germline CDR1 is MNHEY and CDR2 SMNVEV (reference sequence). Overall study findings and caveats: Scientists sampled the repertoires only once the peak T cell response had passed. Most donors were white British and more were female, and clonal diversity was possibly underestimated. Variant regions that are unmutated are reportedly the target of nearly half of spike-specific TCRs.

The specimen comprised peripheral blood, sampled on day 0 of AZD1222 vaccination. The sequence came from an adult in good health. This chain connects TRBV27 to TRBJ1-3; weak D call: TRBD1 (6 bases). The CDR3 loop reads CASRAGTLGNTIYF. DNA for the CDR3: TGTGCCAGCAGGGCCGGGACACTTGGAAACACCATATATTTT.